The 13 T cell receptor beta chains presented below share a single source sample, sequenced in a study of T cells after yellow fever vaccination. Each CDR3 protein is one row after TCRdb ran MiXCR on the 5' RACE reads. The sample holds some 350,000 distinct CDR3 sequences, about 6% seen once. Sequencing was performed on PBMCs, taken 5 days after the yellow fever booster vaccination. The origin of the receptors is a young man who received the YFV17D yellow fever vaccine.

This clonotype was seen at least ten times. Here the CDR3 DNA reads TGTGCCAGCAGTTACGGTGCCAGGGCTGAGAGGACTAATGAAAAACTGTTTTTT. Translation: CASSYGARAERTNEKLFF. V usage is TRBV6-5 and J usage is TRBJ1-4; TRBD1 is a possible D gene (5 bases). Between the trimmed V and J ends, which lost 2 bases and 2 bases, there was a span of 18 bases. The CDR3 runs to 18 residues. Germline values: CDR1 MNHEY, CDR2 SVGAGI.

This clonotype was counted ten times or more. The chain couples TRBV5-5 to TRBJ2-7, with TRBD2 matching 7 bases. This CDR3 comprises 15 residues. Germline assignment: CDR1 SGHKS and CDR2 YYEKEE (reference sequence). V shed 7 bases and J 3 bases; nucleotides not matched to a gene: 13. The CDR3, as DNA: TGTGCCAGCCTCCCTTCTGGGAGCGGGATCTACGAGCAGTACTTC. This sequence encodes CASLPSGSGIYEQYF.

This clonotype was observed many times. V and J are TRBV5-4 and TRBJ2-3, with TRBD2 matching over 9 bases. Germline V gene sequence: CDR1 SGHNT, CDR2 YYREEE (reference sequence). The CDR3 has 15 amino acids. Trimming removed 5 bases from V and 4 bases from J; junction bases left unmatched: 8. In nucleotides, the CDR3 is TGTGCCAGCAGTCCCAGCGGGGGGAGGCCAGATACGCAGTATTTT. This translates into CASSPSGGRPDTQYF. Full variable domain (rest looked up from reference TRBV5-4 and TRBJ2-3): ETGVTQSPTHLIKTRGQQVTLRCSSQSGHNTVSWYQQALGQGPQFIFQYYREEENGRGNFPPRFSGLQFPNYSSELNVNALELDDSALYLCASSPSGGRPDTQYFGPGTRLTVL.

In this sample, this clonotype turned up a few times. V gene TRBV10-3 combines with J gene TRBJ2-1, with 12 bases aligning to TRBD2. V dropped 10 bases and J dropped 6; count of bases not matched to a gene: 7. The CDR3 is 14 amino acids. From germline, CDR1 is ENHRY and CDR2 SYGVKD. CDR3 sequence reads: CATKLAGGGNEQFF. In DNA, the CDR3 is TGTGCCACCAAGCTAGCGGGAGGGGGCAATGAGCAGTTCTTC.

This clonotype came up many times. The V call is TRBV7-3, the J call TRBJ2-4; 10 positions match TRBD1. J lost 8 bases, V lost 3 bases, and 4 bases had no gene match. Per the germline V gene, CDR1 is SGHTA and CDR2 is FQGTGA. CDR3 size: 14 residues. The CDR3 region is CASSFRTGGDIQYF. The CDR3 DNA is TGTGCCAGCAGCTTCCGGACAGGGGGGGACATTCAGTACTTC.

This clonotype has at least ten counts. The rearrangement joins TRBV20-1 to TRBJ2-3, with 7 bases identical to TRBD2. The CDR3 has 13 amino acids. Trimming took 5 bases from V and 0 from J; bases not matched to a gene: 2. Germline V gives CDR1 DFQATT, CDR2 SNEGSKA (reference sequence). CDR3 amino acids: CSASGGSTDTQYF. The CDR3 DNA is TGCAGTGCTTCCGGGGGGAGCACAGATACGCAGTATTTT.

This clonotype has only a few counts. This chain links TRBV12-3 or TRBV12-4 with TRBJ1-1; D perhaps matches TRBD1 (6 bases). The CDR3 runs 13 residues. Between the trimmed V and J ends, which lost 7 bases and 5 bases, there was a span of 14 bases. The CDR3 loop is CASNRQVETEAFF. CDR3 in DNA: TGTGCCAGCAACAGACAGGTCGAGACTGAAGCTTTCTTT.

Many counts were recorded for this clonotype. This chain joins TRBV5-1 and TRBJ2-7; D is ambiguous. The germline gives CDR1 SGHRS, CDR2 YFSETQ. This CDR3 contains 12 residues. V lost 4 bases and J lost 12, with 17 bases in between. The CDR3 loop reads CASSLSGFDPYF. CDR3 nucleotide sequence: TGCGCCAGCAGCCTATCCGGATTCGATCCGTACTTC.

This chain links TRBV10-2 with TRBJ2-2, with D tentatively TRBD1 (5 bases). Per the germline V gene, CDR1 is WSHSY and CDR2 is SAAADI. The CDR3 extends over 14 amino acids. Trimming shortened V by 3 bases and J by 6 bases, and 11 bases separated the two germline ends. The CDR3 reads CASSDQGMAGELFF. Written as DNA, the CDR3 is TGCGCCAGCAGTGACCAGGGTATGGCCGGGGAGCTGTTTTTT.

The CDR3 protein is CASSPRTIATTGTGELFF. The CDR3 region has the DNA TGTGCCAGCTCACCACGCACCATCGCAACTACAGGGACCGGGGAGCTGTTTTTT. V and J are TRBV18 and TRBJ2-2; D is perhaps TRBD1 (6 bases). Looked up from germline, CDR1 is KGHSH and CDR2 is LQKENI. This CDR3 has 18 amino acids. The germline V and J ends were trimmed by 1 base and 5 bases, with 20 bases remaining between them.

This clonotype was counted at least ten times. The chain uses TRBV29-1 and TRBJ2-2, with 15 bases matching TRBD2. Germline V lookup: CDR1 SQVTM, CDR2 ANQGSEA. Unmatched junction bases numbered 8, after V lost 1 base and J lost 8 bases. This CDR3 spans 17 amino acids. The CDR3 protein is CSVEAQRGLAGGGELFF. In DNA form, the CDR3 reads TGCAGCGTTGAAGCCCAAAGGGGACTAGCGGGAGGTGGGGAGCTGTTTTTT.

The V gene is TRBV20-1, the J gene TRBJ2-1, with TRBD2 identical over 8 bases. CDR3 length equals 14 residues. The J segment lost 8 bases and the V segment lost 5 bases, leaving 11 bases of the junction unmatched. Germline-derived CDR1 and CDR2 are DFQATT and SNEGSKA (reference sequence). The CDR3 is CSAVPPGGRDEQFF. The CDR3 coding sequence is TGCAGTGCTGTCCCGCCGGGAGGGAGGGATGAGCAGTTCTTC.

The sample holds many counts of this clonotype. This chain's CDR3 is CSVDTGTIFYEQYF. The CDR3 DNA follows: TGCAGCGTCGATACCGGGACAATATTCTACGAGCAGTACTTC. The chain employs TRBV29-1 and TRBJ2-7, with D perhaps matching TRBD1 (6 bases). Trimming left V 6 bases short and J 3 bases short, with 18 bases between. The V gene's germline CDR1 is SQVTM and CDR2 ANQGSEA. There are 14 residues in the CDR3.